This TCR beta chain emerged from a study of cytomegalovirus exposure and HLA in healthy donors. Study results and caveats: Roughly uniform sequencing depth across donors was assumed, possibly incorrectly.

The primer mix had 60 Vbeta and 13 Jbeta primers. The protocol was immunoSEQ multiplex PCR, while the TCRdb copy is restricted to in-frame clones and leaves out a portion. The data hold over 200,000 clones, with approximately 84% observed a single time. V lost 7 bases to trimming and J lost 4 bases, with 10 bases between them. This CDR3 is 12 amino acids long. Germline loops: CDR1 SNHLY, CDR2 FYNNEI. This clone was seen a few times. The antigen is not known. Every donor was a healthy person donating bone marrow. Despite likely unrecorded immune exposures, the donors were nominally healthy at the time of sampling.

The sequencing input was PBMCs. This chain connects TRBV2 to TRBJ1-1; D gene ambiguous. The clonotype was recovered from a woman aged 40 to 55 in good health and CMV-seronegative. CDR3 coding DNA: TGTGCCAGCATTCGGGGAGGCACTGAAGCTTTCTTT. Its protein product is CASIRGGTEAFF.